Described below is a single T cell receptor (beta chain) sequence and its context. This entry is derived from a study of blood T cell repertoires in COVID-19. TCRdb's table, derived via immunoSEQ multiplex PCR, lists solely in-frame clones and lacks some. The sample includes 180,000 or so clones, roughly 84% of them seen just once. Germline assignment: CDR1 KGHSH and CDR2 LQKENI. The CDR3 extends over 19 amino acids. The ends lost 4 bases at V and 3 bases at J; junction bases unmatched: 18. The V and J genes are TRBV18 and TRBJ2-5; 9 bases map to TRBD1. Sequenced: PBMCs or T cells enriched from blood (not recorded which). This TCR was recovered from a human donor with acute COVID-19. The donor label of this sample is uncertain. CDR3 amino acids: CASSLAPPPGTGCKETQYF. In DNA, the CDR3 is TGTGCCAGCTCACTGGCCCCCCCTCCAGGGACAGGGTGTAAAGAGACCCAGTACTTC.